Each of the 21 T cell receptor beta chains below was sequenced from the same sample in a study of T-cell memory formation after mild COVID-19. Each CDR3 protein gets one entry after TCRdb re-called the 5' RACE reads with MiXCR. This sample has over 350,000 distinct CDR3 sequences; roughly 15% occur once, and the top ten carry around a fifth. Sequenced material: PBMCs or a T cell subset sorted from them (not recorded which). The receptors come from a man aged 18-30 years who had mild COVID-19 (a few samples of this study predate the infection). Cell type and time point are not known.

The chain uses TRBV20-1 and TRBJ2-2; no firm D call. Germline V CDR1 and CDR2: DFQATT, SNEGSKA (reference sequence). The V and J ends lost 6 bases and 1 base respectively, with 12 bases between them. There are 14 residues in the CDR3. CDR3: CSASGAENTGELFF. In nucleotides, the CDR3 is TGCAGTGCCAGTGGAGCAGAGAACACCGGGGAGCTGTTTTTT.

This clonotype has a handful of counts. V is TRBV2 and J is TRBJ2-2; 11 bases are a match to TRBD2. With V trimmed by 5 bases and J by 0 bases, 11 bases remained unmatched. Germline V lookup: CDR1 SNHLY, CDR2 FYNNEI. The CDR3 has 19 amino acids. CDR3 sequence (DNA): TGTGCCAGCAGTACCGGGACTAGCGGCTATTATACGAACACCGGGGAGCTGTTTTTT. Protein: CASSTGTSGYYTNTGELFF.

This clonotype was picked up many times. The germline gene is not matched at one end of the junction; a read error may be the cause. This chain's CDR3 is CASSLGGSNEQFF. The CDR3 region has the DNA TGTGCCAGCAGTTTGGGGGGCTCCAATGAGCAGTTCTTC. The chain is built from TRBV5-1 and TRBJ2-1, with D tentatively TRBD1 or TRBD2 (6 bases each). This CDR3 is built from 13 residues. In germline, CDR1 is SGHRS, CDR2 YFSETQ.

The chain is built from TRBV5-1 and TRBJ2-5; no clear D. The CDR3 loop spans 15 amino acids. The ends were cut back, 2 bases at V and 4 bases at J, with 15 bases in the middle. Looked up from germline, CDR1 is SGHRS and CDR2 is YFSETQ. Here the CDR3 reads CASSLGLEVGETQYF. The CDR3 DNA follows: TGCGCCAGCAGCTTAGGCCTAGAGGTGGGAGAGACCCAGTACTTC.

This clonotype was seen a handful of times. CDR3 amino acids: CASTSRRGAEETQYF. The CDR3 DNA is TGTGCCAGCACCTCGAGGCGGGGGGCGGAAGAGACCCAGTACTTC. The chain has TRBV7-2 and TRBJ2-5; 8 nucleotides align to TRBD2. In germline, CDR1 is SGHTA, CDR2 FQGNSA. The CDR3 contains 15 residues. The V and J ends lost 7 bases and 3 bases, in that order; junction bases with no gene match: 10.

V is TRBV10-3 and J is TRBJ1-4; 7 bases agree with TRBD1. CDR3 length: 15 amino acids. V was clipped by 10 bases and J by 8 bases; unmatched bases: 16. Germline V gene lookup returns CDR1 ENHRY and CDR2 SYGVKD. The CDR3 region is CATSGQADPQEKLFF. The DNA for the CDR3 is TGTGCCACCTCTGGACAGGCCGATCCACAGGAAAAACTGTTTTTT.

CDR3 nucleotides: TGTGCCAGCAGCCCCGATTCTGAGGGTCGAAAGGGCTACACCTTC. Its translation is CASSPDSEGRKGYTF. The chain employs TRBV7-2 and TRBJ1-2, with D unresolved. The CDR3 covers 15 residues. V gave up 5 bases and J gave up 8 bases, with 21 bases separating them. CDR1 and CDR2 from the germline V gene are SGHTA and FQGNSA.

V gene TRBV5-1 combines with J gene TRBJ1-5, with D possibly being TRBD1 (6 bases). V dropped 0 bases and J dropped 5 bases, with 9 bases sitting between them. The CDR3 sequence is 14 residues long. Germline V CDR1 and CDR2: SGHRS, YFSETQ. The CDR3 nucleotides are TGCGCCAGCAGCTTGGTGGCAGGGGATCAGCCCCAGCATTTT. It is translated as CASSLVAGDQPQHF.

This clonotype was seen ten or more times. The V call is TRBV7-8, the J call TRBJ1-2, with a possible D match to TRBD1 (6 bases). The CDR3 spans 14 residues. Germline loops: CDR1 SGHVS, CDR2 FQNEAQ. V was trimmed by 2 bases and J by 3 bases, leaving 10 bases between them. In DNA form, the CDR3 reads TGTGCCAGCAGCTTAACAGGGTCTGACTATGGCTACACCTTC. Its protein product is CASSLTGSDYGYTF.

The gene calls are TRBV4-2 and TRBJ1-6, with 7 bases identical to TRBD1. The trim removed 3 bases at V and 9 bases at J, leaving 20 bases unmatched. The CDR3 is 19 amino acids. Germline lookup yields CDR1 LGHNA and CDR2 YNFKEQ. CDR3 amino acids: CASSQGVYRGLSFGSPLHF. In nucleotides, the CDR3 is TGTGCCAGCAGCCAGGGGGTTTACAGGGGACTTTCCTTCGGTTCACCCCTCCACTTT.

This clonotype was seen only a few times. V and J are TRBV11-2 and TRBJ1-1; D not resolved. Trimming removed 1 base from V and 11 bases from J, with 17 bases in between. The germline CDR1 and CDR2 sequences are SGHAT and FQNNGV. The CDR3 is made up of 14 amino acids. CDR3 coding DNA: TGTGCCAGCAGCTTAGCGGCCAGATCCTTAACGGCTTTCTTT. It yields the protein CASSLAARSLTAFF.

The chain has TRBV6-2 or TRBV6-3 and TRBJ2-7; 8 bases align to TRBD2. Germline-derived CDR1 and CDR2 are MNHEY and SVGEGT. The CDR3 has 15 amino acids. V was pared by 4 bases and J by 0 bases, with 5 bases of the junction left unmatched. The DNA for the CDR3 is TGTGCCAGCAGTTCCCCAGCGGGAGCCTCCTACGAGCAGTACTTC. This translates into CASSSPAGASYEQYF.

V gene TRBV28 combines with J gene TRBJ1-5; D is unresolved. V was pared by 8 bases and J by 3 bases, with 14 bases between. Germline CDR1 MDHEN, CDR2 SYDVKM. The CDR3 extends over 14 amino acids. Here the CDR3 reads CASRSPQSNQPQHF. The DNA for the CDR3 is TGTGCCAGCCGATCCCCCCAGTCCAATCAGCCCCAGCATTTT.

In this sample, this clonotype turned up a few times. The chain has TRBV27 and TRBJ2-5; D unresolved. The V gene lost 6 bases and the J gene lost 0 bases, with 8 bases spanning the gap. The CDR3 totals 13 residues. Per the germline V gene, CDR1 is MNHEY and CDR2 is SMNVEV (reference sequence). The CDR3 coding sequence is TGTGCCAGCAGAGACGGAGACCAAGAGACCCAGTACTTC. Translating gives CASRDGDQETQYF.

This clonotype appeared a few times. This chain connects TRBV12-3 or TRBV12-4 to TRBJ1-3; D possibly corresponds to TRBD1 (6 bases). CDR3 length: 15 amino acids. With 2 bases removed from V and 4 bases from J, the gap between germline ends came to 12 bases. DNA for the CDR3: TGTGCCAGCAGTTTAAGGGGGGTGAGGGGAAACACCATATATTTT. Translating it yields CASSLRGVRGNTIYF.

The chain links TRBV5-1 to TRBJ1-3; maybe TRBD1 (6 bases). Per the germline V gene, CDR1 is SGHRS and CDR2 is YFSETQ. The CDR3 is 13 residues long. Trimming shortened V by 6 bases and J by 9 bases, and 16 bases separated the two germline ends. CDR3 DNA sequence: TGCGCCAGCAACCTGGGACACGGCGGCACCATATATTTT. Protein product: CASNLGHGGTIYF.

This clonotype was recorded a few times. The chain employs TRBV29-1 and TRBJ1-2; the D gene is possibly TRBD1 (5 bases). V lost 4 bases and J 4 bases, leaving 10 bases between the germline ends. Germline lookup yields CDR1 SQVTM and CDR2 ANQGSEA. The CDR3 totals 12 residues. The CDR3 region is CSVGQGFYGYTF. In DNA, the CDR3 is TGCAGCGTTGGCCAGGGTTTCTATGGCTACACCTTC.

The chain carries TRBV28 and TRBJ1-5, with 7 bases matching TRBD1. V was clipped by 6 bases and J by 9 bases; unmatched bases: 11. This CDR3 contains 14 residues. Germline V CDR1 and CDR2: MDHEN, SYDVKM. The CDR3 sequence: CASSLQGTNGPQHF. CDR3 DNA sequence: TGTGCCAGCAGCCTACAGGGGACCAATGGGCCCCAGCATTTT. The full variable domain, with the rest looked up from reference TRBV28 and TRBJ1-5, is DVKVTQSSRYLVKRTGEKVFLECVQDMDHENMFWYRQDPGLGLRLIYFSYDVKMKEKGDIPEGYSVSREKKERFSLILESASTNQTSMYLCASSLQGTNGPQHFGDGTRLSIL.

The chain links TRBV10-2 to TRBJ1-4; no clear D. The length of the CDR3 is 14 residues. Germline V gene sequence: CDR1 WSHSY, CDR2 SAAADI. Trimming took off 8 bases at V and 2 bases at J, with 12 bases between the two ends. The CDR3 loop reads CASLKTETNEKLFF. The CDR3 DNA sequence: TGCGCCAGCCTTAAGACGGAGACTAATGAAAAACTGTTTTTT.

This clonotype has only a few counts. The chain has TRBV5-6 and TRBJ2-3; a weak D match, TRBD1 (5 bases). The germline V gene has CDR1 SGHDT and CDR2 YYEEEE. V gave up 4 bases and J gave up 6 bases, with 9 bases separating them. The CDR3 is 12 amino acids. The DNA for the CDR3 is TGTGCCAGCAGCGAACAGGTGGATACGCAGTATTTT. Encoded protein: CASSEQVDTQYF.

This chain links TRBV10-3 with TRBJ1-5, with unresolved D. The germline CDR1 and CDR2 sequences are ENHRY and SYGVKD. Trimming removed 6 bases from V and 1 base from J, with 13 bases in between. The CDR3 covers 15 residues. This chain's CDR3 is CAISDVRMSNQPQHF. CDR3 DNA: TGTGCCATCAGCGACGTGAGGATGAGCAATCAGCCCCAGCATTTT.